The clone carrying this TCR beta chain appeared a single time. This sample is part of a study of OX40 agonist ivuxolimab in advanced cancers. With 5 bases removed from V and 6 bases from J, the gap between germline ends came to 10 bases. The CDR3 is 13 amino acids. Germline lookup yields CDR1 WNHNN and CDR2 SYGVQD (reference sequence). Some clones are missing from TCRdb's copy, which holds only in-frame ones; the method was immunoSEQ multiplex PCR. The sample has some 30,000 clones, about 73% seen once. The V and J genes are TRBV10-1 and TRBJ1-4; no reliable D call. The sequences come from CD4+ or CD8+ T cells sorted from blood, collected in a trial of the OX40 agonist ivuxolimab. This TCR derives from an adult with an advanced solid tumor such as melanoma, head and neck, liver or kidney cancer. CDR3 region: CASSRRLDEKLFF. Here the CDR3 DNA reads TGCGCCAGCAGTAGAAGACTGGATGAAAAACTGTTTTTT.